This TCR beta chain derives from a study of CD8 T cell repertoires and HIV-1 epitope variants. Study-level information: Each of Twenty-five Gag and Nef epitope peptides stimulated a separate culture.

Trimming cost V 7 bases and J 6 bases; bases outside gene matches: 6. The CDR3 runs 13 residues. Germline CDR1 SQVTM, CDR2 ANQGSEA. Assay: immunoSEQ multiplex PCR; the TCRdb copy retains only in-frame clones and omits some. The table includes about 5,000 clones, around 60% detected once. Note on this clone: The antigen is not known.

This receptor was identified in a male donor with HIV. Sequenced: cultured CD8+ T cells derived from PBMCs. This rearrangement joins TRBV29-1 to TRBJ2-2; 9 bases align to TRBD1. The chain's CDR3 is CSAQGAVAGELFF. The DNA of the CDR3 is TGCAGCGCACAGGGGGCGGTGGCCGGGGAGCTGTTTTTT.